This T cell receptor beta chain stems from a study of shared clonotypes between healthy human individuals. Points on this clone: Its antigen is not identified.

Findings of the study overall: Sampling involved blood alone; tissue repertoires likely differ. Few donors limited the genetic and exposure-history diversity represented.

The length of the CDR3 is 16 residues. Germline assignment: CDR1 SGHTA and CDR2 FQGNSA. After removal of 4 bases from V and 6 bases from J, the junction contained 6 bases not matched to a gene. Assay execution proceeded at the deep level. The data were produced by immunoSEQ multiplex PCR, yet TCRdb's version contains in-frame clones alone and is incomplete. The table includes 600,000 to 800,000 clones, over 60% detected once. The chain employs TRBV7-2 and TRBJ2-7, with TRBD2 identical over 16 bases. This sequence was found in a woman in her 30s in good health. Input material: memory CD4+ T cells sorted from blood. The subset denotes: CD45RA-negative fraction. CDR3 loop: CASSWGLAGGPSEQYF. In nucleotides, the CDR3 is TGTGCCAGCAGCTGGGGACTAGCGGGAGGGCCGTCCGAGCAGTACTTC.